This paragraph covers one TCR beta chain sequence. Its antigen is not known. Version v3.0 of the immunoSEQ assay ran at survey level. Sequencing was intended to reach roughly 40,000-50,000 T-cell genomes per sample. Sequencing was performed with immunoSEQ multiplex PCR; in TCRdb, only in-frame clones are kept and a portion is missing. The repertoire holds approximately 26,000 clones, with approximately 91% as singletons. The sample comes from a study of long-term antiretroviral therapy in people with HIV. Findings of the study overall: Blood specimens, gathered between 2004 and 2017, were possibly obtained under older ART regimens. Clones that had undergone expansion before ART dominated the repertoire at all time points. The data indicate that diversity increased after ART but remained below transplant donor controls.

The V and J ends lost 3 bases and 5 bases, in that order; junction bases with no gene match: 11. The CDR3 has 17 residues. Germline lookup yields CDR1 SGHKS and CDR2 YYEKEE (reference sequence). The sequenced sample was unsorted PBMCs, obtained 3.1 years after starting antiretroviral therapy. This chain links TRBV5-5 with TRBJ2-2; 9 bases align to TRBD1. This clonotype was obtained from a man between 18 and 29 years old with HIV. CDR3 residues: CASSSNGGQGGTGELFF. CDR3 in DNA: TGTGCCAGCAGCTCGAATGGGGGACAGGGTGGGACCGGGGAGCTGTTTTTT. Based on the CDR3 plus reference TRBV5-5 and TRBJ2-2, the full variable domain is DAGVTQSPTHLIKTRGQQVTLRCSPISGHKSVSWYQQVLGQGPQFIFQYYEKEERGRGNFPDRFSARQFPNYSSELNVNALLLGDSALYLCASSSNGGQGGTGELFFGEGSRLTVL.